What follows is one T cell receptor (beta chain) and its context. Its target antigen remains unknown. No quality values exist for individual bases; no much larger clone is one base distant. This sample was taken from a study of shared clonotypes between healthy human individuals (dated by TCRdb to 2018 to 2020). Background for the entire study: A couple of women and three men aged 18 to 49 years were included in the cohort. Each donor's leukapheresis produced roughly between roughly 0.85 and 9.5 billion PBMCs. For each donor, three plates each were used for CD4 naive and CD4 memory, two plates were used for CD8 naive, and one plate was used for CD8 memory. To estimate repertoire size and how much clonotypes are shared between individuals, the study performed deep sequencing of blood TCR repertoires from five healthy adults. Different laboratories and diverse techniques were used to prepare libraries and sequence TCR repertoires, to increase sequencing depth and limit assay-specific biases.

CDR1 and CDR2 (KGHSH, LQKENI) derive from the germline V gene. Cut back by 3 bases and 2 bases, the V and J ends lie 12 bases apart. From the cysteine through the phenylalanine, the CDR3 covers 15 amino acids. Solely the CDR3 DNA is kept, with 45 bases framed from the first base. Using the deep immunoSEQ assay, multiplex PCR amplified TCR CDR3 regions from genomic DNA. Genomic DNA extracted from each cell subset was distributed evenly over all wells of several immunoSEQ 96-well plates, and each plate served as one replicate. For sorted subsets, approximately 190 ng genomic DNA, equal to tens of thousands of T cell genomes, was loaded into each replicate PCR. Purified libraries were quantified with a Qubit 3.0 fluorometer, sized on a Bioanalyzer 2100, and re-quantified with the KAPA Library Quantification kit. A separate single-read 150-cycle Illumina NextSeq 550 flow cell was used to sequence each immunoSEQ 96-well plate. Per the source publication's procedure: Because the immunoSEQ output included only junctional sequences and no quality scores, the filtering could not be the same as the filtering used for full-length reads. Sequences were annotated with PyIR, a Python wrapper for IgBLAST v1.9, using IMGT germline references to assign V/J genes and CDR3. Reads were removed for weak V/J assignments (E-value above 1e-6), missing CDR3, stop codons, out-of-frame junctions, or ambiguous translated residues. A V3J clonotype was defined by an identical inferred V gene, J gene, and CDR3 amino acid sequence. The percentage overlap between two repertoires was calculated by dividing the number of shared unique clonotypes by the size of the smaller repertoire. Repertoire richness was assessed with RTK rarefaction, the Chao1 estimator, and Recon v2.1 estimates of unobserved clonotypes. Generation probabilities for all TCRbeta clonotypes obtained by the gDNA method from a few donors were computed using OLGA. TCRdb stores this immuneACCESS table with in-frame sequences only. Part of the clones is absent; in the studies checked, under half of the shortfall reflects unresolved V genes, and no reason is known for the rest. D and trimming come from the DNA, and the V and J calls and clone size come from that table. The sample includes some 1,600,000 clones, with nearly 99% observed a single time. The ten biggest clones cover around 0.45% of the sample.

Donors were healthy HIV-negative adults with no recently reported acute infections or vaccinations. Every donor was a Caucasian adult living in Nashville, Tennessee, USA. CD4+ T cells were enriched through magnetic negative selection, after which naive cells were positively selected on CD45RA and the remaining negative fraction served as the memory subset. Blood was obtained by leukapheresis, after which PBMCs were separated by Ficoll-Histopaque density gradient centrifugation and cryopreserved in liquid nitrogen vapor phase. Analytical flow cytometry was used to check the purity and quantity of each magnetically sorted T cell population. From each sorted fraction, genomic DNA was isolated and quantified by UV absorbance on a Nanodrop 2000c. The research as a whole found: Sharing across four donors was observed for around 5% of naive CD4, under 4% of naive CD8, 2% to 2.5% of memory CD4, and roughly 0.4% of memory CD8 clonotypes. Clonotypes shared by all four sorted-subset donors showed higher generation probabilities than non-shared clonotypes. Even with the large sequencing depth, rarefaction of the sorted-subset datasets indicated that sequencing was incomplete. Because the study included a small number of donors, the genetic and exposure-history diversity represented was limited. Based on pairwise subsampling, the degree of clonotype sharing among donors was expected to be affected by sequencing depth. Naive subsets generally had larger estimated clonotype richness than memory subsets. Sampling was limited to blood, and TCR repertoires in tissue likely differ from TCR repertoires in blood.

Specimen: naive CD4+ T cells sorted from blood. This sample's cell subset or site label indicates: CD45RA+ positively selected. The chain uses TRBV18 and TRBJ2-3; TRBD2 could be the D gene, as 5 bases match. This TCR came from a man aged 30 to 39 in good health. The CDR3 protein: CASSPSTRNTDTQYF. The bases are TGTGCCAGCTCACCCAGTACTAGGAACACAGATACGCAGTATTTT. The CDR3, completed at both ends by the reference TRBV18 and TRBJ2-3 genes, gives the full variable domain NAGVMQNPRHLVRRRGQEARLRCSPMKGHSHVYWYRQLPEEGLKFMVYLQKENIIDESGMPKERFSAEFPKEGPSILRIQQVVRGDSAAYFCASSPSTRNTDTQYFGPGTRLTVL.